The TCR beta chain described here comes from a study of cytomegalovirus exposure and HLA in healthy donors. Germline V gene lookup returns CDR1 MGHRA and CDR2 YSYEKL. Trimming took 3 bases from V and 4 from J; bases not matched to a gene: 13. The CDR3 sequence is 20 residues long. In the PCR, 60 Vbeta and 13 Jbeta primers were used. Only in-frame clones appear in the TCRdb table, and some are missing; sequencing was by immunoSEQ multiplex PCR. In the table there are about 130,000 clones, around 74% of which are singletons. The chain recombines TRBV4-1 with TRBJ2-2; 14 nucleotides agree with TRBD2. The material sequenced was PBMCs. The sequence was obtained from a man aged 25 to 45 in good health and CMV-seronegative. This chain's CDR3 is CASSHLLGTSGSSSTGELFF. For the CDR3, the DNA is TGCGCCAGCAGCCATCTCTTAGGGACTAGCGGGAGTTCGAGCACCGGGGAGCTGTTTTTT.